These 5 T cell receptor beta chains were all obtained from the same sample, sequenced in a study of blood T cell repertoires in COVID-19. The repertoire was sequenced with immunoSEQ multiplex PCR; TCRdb's copy has only in-frame clones and lacks some. In the table there are under 250,000 clones, around nine tenths of which are singletons. Sequences were obtained from peripheral blood. The receptors derive from a man aged 55 to 70 with COVID-19, enrolled during active disease.

This chain uses TRBV2 with TRBJ1-1, with D unclear. Per germline, CDR1 SNHLY and CDR2 FYNNEI. Trimming stripped 7 bases from V and 11 bases from J, with 20 bases between. This CDR3 has 13 residues. CDR3 sequence: CASNGDGRSVAFF. The CDR3 nucleotides are TGTGCCAGCAATGGTGACGGGAGGTCCGTCGCTTTCTTT.

V and J are TRBV27 and TRBJ2-7, with 8 bases identical to TRBD1. V shed 0 bases, J shed 8 bases, and the junction held 3 bases outside the gene matches. CDR1 and CDR2 from the germline V gene are MNHEY and SMNVEV (reference sequence). There are 13 residues in the CDR3. This CDR3 is CASSLSQGAQQYF. The CDR3, as DNA: TGTGCCAGCAGTTTATCTCAGGGGGCTCAGCAGTACTTC.

The V gene is TRBV5-1, the J gene TRBJ2-1, with TRBD2 as a possible D gene (6 bases). Germline CDR1 is SGHRS and CDR2 is YFSETQ. The CDR3 length is 15 residues. Trimming removed 4 bases at V and 4 bases at J, with 15 bases between. CDR3 coding DNA: TGCGCCAGCAGCGAATCGGGAGACTCATACAATGAGCAGTTCTTC. This gives the protein CASSESGDSYNEQFF.

The rearrangement links TRBV5-1 to TRBJ2-2; possibly TRBD2 for D (6 bases). This CDR3 region has 17 residues. Germline V gene sequence: CDR1 SGHRS, CDR2 YFSETQ. The V end was cut by 0 bases, the J end by 5 bases, with 17 bases between. The CDR3 DNA reads TGCGCCAGCAGCTTGGACTGGGTAGCGGTTAGGACCGGGGAGCTGTTTTTT. This translates into CASSLDWVAVRTGELFF.

The CDR3 loop reads CASSPPRHPHNFTDTQYF. CDR3 coding DNA: TGTGCCAGCAGCCCGCCCCGACACCCGCACAATTTCACAGATACGCAGTATTTT. This chain connects TRBV7-2 to TRBJ2-3; no definite D call. Per the germline V gene, CDR1 is SGHTA and CDR2 is FQGNSA. The germline V and J ends were trimmed by 5 bases and 2 bases, with 23 bases remaining between them. The CDR3 consists of 18 residues.